This T cell receptor (beta chain) was captured by sequencing in a study of blood T cell repertoires in COVID-19. As originally analysed: Reference gene primer amplification gave nucleated cell count estimates. The method was immunoSEQ multiplex PCR; TCRdb's version includes in-frame clones alone and lacks a portion of them. The DNA was the basis for D and trimming; V, J and clone size are from that table. The profile shows 100,000 to 150,000 clones, approximately 83% of them singletons. Germline CDR1 and CDR2: LNHDA and SQIVND (reference sequence). CDR3 length: 14 residues. V was shortened by 5 bases and J by 3 bases, with 13 bases between the two germline ends.

Specimen: peripheral blood. The TCR comes from a man between 40 and 49 years old with active or convalescent COVID-19. J is TRBJ1-2 and V is TRBV19; a weak D match, TRBD1 (6 bases). The CDR3 coding sequence is TGTGCCAGTAGTCCGGAGGGGGGGGACTATGGCTACACCTTC. This codes for CASSPEGGDYGYTF.